Below, 28 T cell receptor beta chains from the same sample are listed, as sequenced in a study of blood T cell repertoires in COVID-19. Profiled with immunoSEQ multiplex PCR; TCRdb holds only in-frame clones, not every one. Altogether over 200,000 clones are present, around 88% being singletons, with the ten largest covering less than 4%. Sequencing was done on a sample of peripheral blood. The source of these receptors is a woman aged 25 to 45 who had recovered from COVID-19.

This chain links TRBV2 with TRBJ2-1, with D possibly matching TRBD1 (6 bases). The V gene's germline CDR1 is SNHLY and CDR2 FYNNEI. CDR3 length: 18 amino acids. The V end was cut by 1 base, the J end by 2 bases, with 18 bases between. The CDR3 reads CASSEGLENRAPYNEQFF. Here the CDR3 DNA reads TGTGCCAGCAGTGAAGGGTTGGAGAACAGGGCCCCCTACAATGAGCAGTTCTTC.

The chain couples TRBV6-6 to TRBJ1-5; D is undetermined. The length of the CDR3 is 16 residues. Germline V gene sequence: CDR1 MNHNY, CDR2 SVGAGI (reference sequence). Between the trimmed V and J ends, which lost 2 bases and 2 bases, there was a span of 13 bases. The CDR3, as DNA: TGTGCCAGCAGTTACACTTTATCAGGTGGCAATCAGCCCCAGCATTTT. This codes for CASSYTLSGGNQPQHF.

The V and J genes are TRBV3-1 (or the pseudogene TRBV3-2) and TRBJ2-5, with D perhaps TRBD2 (6 bases). With 2 bases removed from V and 2 bases from J, the gap between germline ends came to 12 bases. CDR3 size: 15 residues. The germline gives CDR1 LGHDT, CDR2 YNNKEL (reference sequence). The CDR3 spells CASSQYRTTQETQYF. The CDR3 DNA reads TGTGCCAGCAGCCAATACAGGACTACTCAAGAGACCCAGTACTTC.

The chain recombines TRBV13 with TRBJ2-7, with D possibly matching TRBD2 (7 bases). In germline, CDR1 is PRHDT, CDR2 FYEKMQ (reference sequence). The CDR3 extends over 15 amino acids. The V end was cut by 4 bases, the J end by 4 bases, with 17 bases between. The CDR3 loop is CASSSRREGVYEQYF. CDR3 in DNA: TGTGCCAGCAGCTCCAGGAGGGAGGGGGTATACGAGCAGTACTTC.

V is TRBV11-3 and J is TRBJ1-1; D is unresolved. Looked up from germline, CDR1 is SGHNT and CDR2 is YENEEA. The CDR3 is made up of 20 amino acids. V shed 4 bases and J shed 0 bases, with 27 bases lying between them. This chain's CDR3 is CASSSGPPETKTKLNTEAFF. The CDR3 bases are TGTGCCAGCAGCTCTGGCCCCCCGGAAACAAAGACAAAGTTGAACACTGAAGCTTTCTTT.

The chain uses TRBV4-3 and TRBJ1-5; 8 positions agree with TRBD1. The germline gives CDR1 LGHNA, CDR2 YSLEER. V was clipped by 4 bases and J by 7 bases; unmatched bases: 9. CDR3 length: 15 residues. For the CDR3, the DNA is TGCGCCAGCAGCCTTTCTACAGGGGGTAGGCAGCCCCAGCATTTT. Amino acids: CASSLSTGGRQPQHF.

The CDR3, as DNA: TGTGCCAGCAGCTCCGGAGGGGGCACAGATACGCAGTATTTT. Protein sequence: CASSSGGGTDTQYF. The V gene is TRBV4-2, the J gene TRBJ2-3; perhaps TRBD2 as D (6 bases). The CDR3 spans 14 residues. Trimming pared 5 bases from V and 1 base from J, leaving 10 bases between. Germline V lookup: CDR1 LGHNA, CDR2 YNFKEQ.

This chain links TRBV4-1 with TRBJ2-5; 9 bases match TRBD2. CDR1 and CDR2 (germline): MGHRA, YSYEKL. V lost 0 bases, J lost 10 bases, and 18 bases stayed unmatched. The CDR3 runs to 18 residues. The CDR3 is CASSQDEVAGDLIASQYF. The CDR3 bases are TGCGCCAGCAGCCAAGATGAAGTAGCGGGGGACCTCATTGCGAGCCAGTACTTC.

The chain joins TRBV9 to TRBJ2-2; D is unclear. V dropped 6 bases and J dropped 3 bases, with 12 bases sitting between them. Per germline, CDR1 SGDLS and CDR2 YYNGEE. This CDR3 spans 14 amino acids. CDR3 nucleotide sequence: TGTGCCAGCAATTTCGGGTCTGACACCGGGGAGCTGTTTTTT. It codes for CASNFGSDTGELFF. Full variable domain (remainder filled in from reference TRBV9 and TRBJ2-2): DSGVTQTPKHLITATGQRVTLRCSPRSGDLSVYWYQQSLDQGLQFLIQYYNGEERAKGNILERFSAQQFPDLHSELNLSSLELGDSALYFCASNFGSDTGELFFGEGSRLTVL.

V is TRBV3-1 (or the pseudogene TRBV3-2) and J is TRBJ1-2; D unclear. The CDR3 runs to 15 residues. Deletions cut 1 base from V and 5 bases from J, with 14 bases between. Germline lookup yields CDR1 LGHDT and CDR2 YNNKEL (reference sequence). The CDR3 region has the DNA TGTGCCAGCAGCCAAGTGGGAGGAACCCATTATGGCTACACCTTC. Its protein product is CASSQVGGTHYGYTF.

This clone was picked up many times. The J gene is TRBJ1-1, the V gene TRBV11-2; tentatively, D is TRBD1 (5 bases). This CDR3 spans 15 amino acids. Germline V gene sequence: CDR1 SGHAT, CDR2 FQNNGV. V was shortened by 5 bases and J by 3 bases, with 16 bases between the two germline ends. The CDR3 is CASSREAQGDTEAFF. CDR3 DNA sequence: TGTGCCAGCAGCCGAGAAGCGCAGGGCGACACTGAAGCTTTCTTT.

This chain joins TRBV30 and TRBJ1-1, with a possible D match to TRBD1 (5 bases). Trimming stripped 0 bases from V and 4 bases from J, with 12 bases between. The CDR3 sequence is 14 residues long. CDR1 and CDR2 (germline): GTSNPN, SVGIG (reference sequence). The CDR3 coding sequence is TGTGCCTGGAGTGTAGTGGGGGGTGTCACTGAAGCTTTCTTT. Residues: CAWSVVGGVTEAFF.

The chain links TRBV13 to TRBJ2-5, with D possibly being TRBD1 (6 bases). CDR1 is PRHDT and CDR2 is FYEKMQ in the germline V gene (reference sequence). The CDR3 loop spans 12 amino acids. V was clipped by 5 bases and J by 5 bases, with 9 bases between them. The CDR3 DNA follows: TGTGCCAGCAGCGCGAGGGGGGAGACCCAGTACTTC. Translating gives CASSARGETQYF.

The chain employs TRBV6-1 and TRBJ2-7, with a weak D call TRBD2 (6 bases). In germline, CDR1 is MNHNS, CDR2 SASEGT. The CDR3 sequence is 15 residues long. Trimming cost V 2 bases and J 1 base, with 12 bases left between them. CDR3 sequence (DNA): TGTGCCAGCAGTGAACTAGCGCACCGATCCTACGAGCAGTACTTC. Its translation: CASSELAHRSYEQYF.

This chain joins TRBV5-1 and TRBJ2-7; TRBD2 matches 9 bases. V lost 7 bases to trimming and J lost 2 bases; unmatched junction nucleotides: 7. The V gene's germline CDR1 is SGHRS and CDR2 YFSETQ. The CDR3 has 14 amino acids. The CDR3 DNA is TGCGCCAGCGCGCTAGCGGGACTTCCCTACGAGCAGTACTTC. It encodes CASALAGLPYEQYF.

The genes are TRBV5-6 and TRBJ2-1; TRBD1 matches 9 bases. Germline CDR1 reads SGHDT; CDR2 reads YYEEEE. This CDR3 has 14 residues. Trimming at V came to 3 bases and at J to 8 bases, leaving 6 bases not matched to a gene. CDR3 nucleotides: TGTGCCAGCAGCTCGGGGACAGGGCTAGATGAGCAGTTCTTC. Its protein product is CASSSGTGLDEQFF.

This sequence joins TRBV2 and TRBJ1-1; D not resolved. The germline V gene has CDR1 SNHLY and CDR2 FYNNEI. This CDR3 spans 12 amino acids. The germline V and J ends were trimmed by 5 bases and 8 bases, with 12 bases remaining between them. For the CDR3, the DNA is TGTGCCAGCAGTTACCTCTCGGGGGAAGCTTTCTTT. It codes for CASSYLSGEAFF.

The V gene is TRBV3-1 (or the pseudogene TRBV3-2), the J gene TRBJ2-1; 7 bases are shared with TRBD1. Germline V gene sequence: CDR1 LGHDT, CDR2 YNNKEL (reference sequence). The CDR3 sequence is 17 residues long. V dropped 1 base and J dropped 0; count of bases not matched to a gene: 6. The CDR3 nucleotides read TGTGCCAGCAGCCAAGTCCCACAGGGGCCCTCCTACAATGAGCAGTTCTTC. As protein: CASSQVPQGPSYNEQFF.

The chain has TRBV2 and TRBJ1-2, with a possible D match to TRBD1 (5 bases). Germline CDR1 reads SNHLY; CDR2 reads FYNNEI. The CDR3 covers 13 residues. V lost 8 bases, J lost 5 bases, and 15 bases lay in between. CDR3 DNA: TGTGCCAGCCCCGCGGGGACCGCGTATGGCTACACCTTC. Translated: CASPAGTAYGYTF.

This sequence joins TRBV7-8 and TRBJ1-5; D might be TRBD1 (6 bases). V was shortened by 0 bases and J by 3 bases, with 9 bases between the two germline ends. The CDR3 extends over 15 amino acids. Germline V gene sequence: CDR1 SGHVS, CDR2 FQNEAQ. CDR3 sequence reads: CASSLARQVNQPQHF. CDR3 DNA: TGTGCCAGCAGCTTAGCGAGACAGGTCAATCAGCCCCAGCATTTT. The full variable domain, in which reference TRBV7-8 and TRBJ1-5 provide the parts outside the CDR3, is GAGVSQSPRYKVAKRGQDVALRCDPISGHVSLFWYQQALGQGPEFLTYFQNEAQLDKSGLPSDRFFAERPEGSVSTLKIQRTQQEDSAVYLCASSLARQVNQPQHFGDGTRLSIL.

The chain carries TRBV7-3 and TRBJ2-3; 8 positions match TRBD2. V dropped 5 bases and J dropped 4; count of bases not matched to a gene: 14. Germline CDR1 SGHTA, CDR2 FQGTGA. This CDR3 comprises 17 residues. The CDR3: CASSPRVSGGAADTQYF. The CDR3 DNA reads as TGTGCCAGCAGCCCCAGAGTTTCGGGGGGGGCCGCAGATACGCAGTATTTT.

The chain combines TRBV18 with TRBJ2-5; 9 positions agree with TRBD1. This CDR3 is 15 amino acids long. CDR1 is KGHSH and CDR2 is LQKENI in the germline V gene. V shed 4 bases, J shed 1 base, and the junction held 4 bases outside the gene matches. The CDR3 loop reads CASSRLQGAQETQYF. The CDR3 DNA reads as TGTGCCAGCTCACGGCTACAGGGGGCCCAAGAGACCCAGTACTTC.

The gene calls are TRBV2 and TRBJ1-2; 10 nucleotides align to TRBD1. J gave up 8 bases and V 8 bases, and 5 bases lay outside the gene matches. This CDR3 has 12 amino acids. Germline CDR1 is SNHLY and CDR2 is FYNNEI. The CDR3 loop is CASLRDRGGYTF. CDR3 in DNA: TGTGCCAGCTTACGGGACAGGGGAGGCTACACCTTC.

This sequence joins TRBV27 and TRBJ2-7, with D maybe TRBD2 (7 bases). Germline CDR1 MNHEY, CDR2 SMNVEV (reference sequence). The CDR3 totals 14 residues. Trimming took off 4 bases at V and 3 bases at J, with 13 bases between the two ends. The CDR3 here is CASSWGGPIYEQYF. CDR3 in DNA: TGTGCCAGCAGTTGGGGGGGCCCCATCTACGAGCAGTACTTC.

CDR3 coding DNA: TGTGCCAGCAGCGACGAGACGGCGGCTTTCACAGATACGCAGTATTTT. Translation gives CASSDETAAFTDTQYF. The chain joins TRBV3-1 (or the pseudogene TRBV3-2) to TRBJ2-3; D gene ambiguous. CDR3 length: 16 amino acids. The ends were cut back, 5 bases at V and 2 bases at J, with 17 bases in the middle. Germline lookup yields CDR1 LGHDT and CDR2 YNNKEL (reference sequence).

This sequence joins TRBV18 and TRBJ1-4; weak D call: TRBD1 (5 bases). Germline-derived CDR1 and CDR2 are KGHSH and LQKENI. V was cut by 6 bases and J by 8 bases, with 16 bases left in between. This CDR3 contains 14 residues. In DNA form, the CDR3 reads TGTGCCAGCTCGCGCAGGGCCCCGGAGGAAAAACTGTTTTTT. Its protein is CASSRRAPEEKLFF. Full variable domain (missing parts from reference TRBV18 and TRBJ1-4): NAGVMQNPRHLVRRRGQEARLRCSPMKGHSHVYWYRQLPEEGLKFMVYLQKENIIDESGMPKERFSAEFPKEGPSILRIQQVVRGDSAAYFCASSRRAPEEKLFFGSGTQLSVL.

J is TRBJ1-1 and V is TRBV2; D unclear. CDR3 size: 12 residues. The V gene lost 3 bases and the J gene lost 7 bases, with 9 bases spanning the gap. Germline V gene data show CDR1 as SNHLY and CDR2 as FYNNEI. The DNA of the CDR3 is TGTGCCAGCAGTGAGGGCAGGTTTGAAGCTTTCTTT. Amino acid sequence: CASSEGRFEAFF.

The rearrangement uses TRBV5-1 and TRBJ2-2; D might be TRBD2 (6 bases). Germline CDR1 SGHRS, CDR2 YFSETQ. The V end lost 7 bases, the J end lost 3 bases, and 19 bases lay between the germline ends. The CDR3 length is 16 residues. CDR3 residues: CASDRGFGVDTGELFF. CDR3 sequence (DNA): TGCGCCAGCGACCGGGGGTTTGGGGTGGACACCGGGGAGCTGTTTTTT.